A single sample gave rise to the 10 T cell receptor beta chains below, sequenced in a study of blood T cell repertoires in COVID-19. Generated by immunoSEQ multiplex PCR, the TCRdb table keeps only in-frame clones and is missing some. The data show 200,000 to 250,000 clones, with 80% to 90% seen just once and 3.8% held by the top ten. Sequenced: PBMCs or T cells enriched from blood (not recorded which). The receptor set was obtained from a woman between 40 and 55 years old with acute COVID-19.

This chain uses TRBV21-1 with TRBJ1-4. TRBV21-1 is a pseudogene locus. The CDR3 spans 16 residues. In nucleotides, the CDR3 is TGTGCCAGCAGCAGCGGGGACGAGACTGCCGGGGAAAAACTGTTTTTT. Protein product: CASSSGDETAGEKLFF.

This clone was seen only once. V usage is TRBV5-4 and J usage is TRBJ2-1, with 8 bases aligning to TRBD2. The CDR3 is made up of 16 amino acids. V was clipped by 0 bases and J by 5 bases; unmatched bases: 7. Germline V gene data show CDR1 as SGHNT and CDR2 as YYREEE (reference sequence). CDR3 region: CASSLGGGRPDNEQFF. The DNA of the CDR3 is TGTGCCAGCAGCTTGGGAGGCGGGAGGCCTGACAATGAGCAGTTCTTC.

The table lists this clone with a count of one. The chain's CDR3 is CASSLGYVQGGEQFF. The CDR3 region has the DNA TGTGCCAGCAGCTTAGGTTATGTACAGGGGGGCGAGCAGTTCTTC. The gene calls are TRBV11-2 and TRBJ2-1; 8 nucleotides align to TRBD1. Germline V gene data show CDR1 as SGHAT and CDR2 as FQNNGV. V dropped 1 base and J dropped 10; count of bases not matched to a gene: 9. The CDR3 sequence is 15 residues long. Variable domain in full (rest from reference TRBV11-2 and TRBJ2-1): EAGVAQSPRYKIIEKRQSVAFWCNPISGHATLYWYQQILGQGPKLLIQFQNNGVVDDSQLPKDRFSAERLKGVDSTLKIQPAKLEDSAVYLCASSLGYVQGGEQFFGPGTRLTVL.

The J gene is TRBJ2-7, the V gene TRBV6-5; no reliable D call. With 5 bases removed from V and 5 bases from J, the gap between germline ends came to 16 bases. CDR1 is MNHEY and CDR2 is SVGAGI in the germline V gene. CDR3 size: 14 residues. The CDR3 region has the DNA TGTGCCAGCAGTCGTGGCCGGGTCCGGGACGAGCAGTACTTC. It is translated as CASSRGRVRDEQYF.

The gene calls are TRBV5-6 and TRBJ2-2; D is possibly TRBD2 (6 bases). The V end was cut by 1 base, the J end by 2 bases, with 15 bases between. Germline V lookup: CDR1 SGHDT, CDR2 YYEEEE. The CDR3 covers 17 residues. The CDR3 reads CASSLIRLARNTGELFF. Here the CDR3 DNA reads TGTGCCAGCAGCTTGATTCGGCTAGCGAGAAACACCGGGGAGCTGTTTTTT. The whole variable domain, filled in from reference TRBV5-6 and TRBJ2-2, reads DAGVTQSPTHLIKTRGQQVTLRCSPKSGHDTVSWYQQALGQGPQFIFQYYEEEERQRGNFPDRFSGHQFPNYSSELNVNALLLGDSALYLCASSLIRLARNTGELFFGEGSRLTVL.

The V call is TRBV3-1 (or the pseudogene TRBV3-2), the J call TRBJ2-2; D unresolved. Per the germline V gene, CDR1 is LGHDT and CDR2 is YNNKEL (reference sequence). The length of the CDR3 is 13 residues. Deletions cut 4 bases from V and 7 bases from J, with 10 bases between. The CDR3 bases are TGTGCCAGCAGCCTCCTGCGGTACGGGGAGCTGTTTTTT. Translation: CASSLLRYGELFF.

V gene TRBV5-6 combines with J gene TRBJ2-7; tentative D call: TRBD1 (6 bases). With 1 base removed from V and 0 bases from J, the gap between germline ends came to 11 bases. The CDR3 is 15 residues long. CDR1 is SGHDT, CDR2 YYEEEE, per germline. CDR3 region: CASSLIGGSSYEQYF. CDR3 nucleotide sequence: TGTGCCAGCAGCTTGATAGGGGGAAGCTCCTACGAGCAGTACTTC.

The chain combines TRBV7-8 with TRBJ2-7; 7 bases are a match to TRBD2. The CDR3 totals 17 residues. CDR1 is SGHVS, CDR2 FQNEAQ, per germline. Trimming cost V 5 bases and J 0 bases; bases outside gene matches: 13. CDR3 sequence reads: CASSPGGGLIYSYEQYF. CDR3 DNA sequence: TGTGCCAGCAGCCCCGGGGGAGGGCTTATCTACTCCTACGAGCAGTACTTC.

This chain joins TRBV7-9 and TRBJ1-6, with D uncertain. Trimming removed 5 bases at V and 7 bases at J, with 15 bases between. Germline V gives CDR1 SEHNR, CDR2 FQNEAQ (reference sequence). The CDR3 contains 15 residues. CDR3 in amino acids: CASSQNSVGNSPLHF. CDR3 nucleotide sequence: TGTGCCAGCAGCCAGAATTCAGTTGGCAATTCACCCCTCCACTTT.

This clone showed up just a few times. CDR3 protein: CASSGAGAVGYTF. CDR3 coding DNA: TGTGCCAGCAGTGGCGCAGGGGCGGTTGGCTACACCTTC. The chain combines TRBV28 with TRBJ1-2, with D possibly TRBD1 on 6 matching bases. CDR3 length: 13 amino acids. Trimming stripped 5 bases from V and 7 bases from J, with 14 bases between. CDR1 is MDHEN, CDR2 SYDVKM, per germline.